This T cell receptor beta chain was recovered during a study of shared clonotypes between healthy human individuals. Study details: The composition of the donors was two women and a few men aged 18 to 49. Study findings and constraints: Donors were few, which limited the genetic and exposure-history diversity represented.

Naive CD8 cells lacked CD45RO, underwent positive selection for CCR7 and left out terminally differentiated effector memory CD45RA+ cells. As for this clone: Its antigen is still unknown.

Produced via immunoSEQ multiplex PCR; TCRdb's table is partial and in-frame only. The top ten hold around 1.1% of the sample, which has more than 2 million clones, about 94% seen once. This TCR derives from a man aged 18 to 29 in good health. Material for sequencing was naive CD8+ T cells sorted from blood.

The CDR3 nucleotides are TGCGCCAGCAGTGAAGCCCCAAGCGAGCAGTACTTC. Its protein product is CASSEAPSEQYF. J is TRBJ2-7 and V is TRBV10-1; D is unclear. Germline CDR1 and CDR2: WNHNN and SYGVQD (reference sequence). This CDR3 region has 12 residues. V shed 3 bases and J shed 6 bases, with 9 bases lying between them.